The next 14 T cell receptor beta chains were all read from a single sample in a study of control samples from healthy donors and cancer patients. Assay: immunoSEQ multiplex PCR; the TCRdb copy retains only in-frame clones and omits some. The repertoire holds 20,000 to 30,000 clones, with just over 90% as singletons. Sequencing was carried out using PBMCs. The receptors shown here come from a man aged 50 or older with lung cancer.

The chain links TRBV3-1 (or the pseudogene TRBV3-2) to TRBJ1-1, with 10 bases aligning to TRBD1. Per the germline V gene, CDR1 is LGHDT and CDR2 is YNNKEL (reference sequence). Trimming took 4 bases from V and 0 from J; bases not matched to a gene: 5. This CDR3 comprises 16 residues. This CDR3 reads CASSPGQGSMNTEAFF. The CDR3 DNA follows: TGTGCCAGCAGCCCGGGACAGGGGTCGATGAACACTGAAGCTTTCTTT.

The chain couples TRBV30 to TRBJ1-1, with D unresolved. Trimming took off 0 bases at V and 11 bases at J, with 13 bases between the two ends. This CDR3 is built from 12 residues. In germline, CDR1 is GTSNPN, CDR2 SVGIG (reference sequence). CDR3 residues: CAWSVTSVEAFF. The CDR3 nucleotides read TGTGCCTGGAGTGTGACATCGGTGGAGGCTTTCTTT.

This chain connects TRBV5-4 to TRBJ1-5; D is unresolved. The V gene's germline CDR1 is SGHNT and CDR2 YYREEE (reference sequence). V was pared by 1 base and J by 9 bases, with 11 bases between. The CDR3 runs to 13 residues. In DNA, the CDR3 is TGTGCCAGCAGCTTGACTGCTTCTGGGCCCCAGCATTTT. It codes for CASSLTASGPQHF. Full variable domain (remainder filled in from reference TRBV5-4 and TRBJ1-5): ETGVTQSPTHLIKTRGQQVTLRCSSQSGHNTVSWYQQALGQGPQFIFQYYREEENGRGNFPPRFSGLQFPNYSSELNVNALELDDSALYLCASSLTASGPQHFGDGTRLSIL.

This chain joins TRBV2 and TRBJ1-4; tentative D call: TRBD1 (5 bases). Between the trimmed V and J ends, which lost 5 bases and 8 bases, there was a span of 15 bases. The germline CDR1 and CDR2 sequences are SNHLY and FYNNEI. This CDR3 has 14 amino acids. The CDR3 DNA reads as TGTGCCAGCAGTCCAGGCCTTCCAGGGGAAAAACTGTTTTTT. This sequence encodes CASSPGLPGEKLFF. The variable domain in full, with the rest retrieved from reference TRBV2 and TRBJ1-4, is EPEVTQTPSHQVTQMGQEVILRCVPISNHLYFYWYRQILGQKVEFLVSFYNNEISEKSEIFDDQFSVERPDGSNFTLKIRSTKLEDSAMYFCASSPGLPGEKLFFGSGTQLSVL.

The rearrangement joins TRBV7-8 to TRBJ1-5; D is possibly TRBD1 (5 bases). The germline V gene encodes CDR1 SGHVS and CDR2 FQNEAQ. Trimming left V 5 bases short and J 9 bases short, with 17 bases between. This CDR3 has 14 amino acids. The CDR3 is CASSLDTHQRPQHF. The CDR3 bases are TGTGCCAGCAGCCTGGACACCCATCAAAGGCCCCAGCATTTT.

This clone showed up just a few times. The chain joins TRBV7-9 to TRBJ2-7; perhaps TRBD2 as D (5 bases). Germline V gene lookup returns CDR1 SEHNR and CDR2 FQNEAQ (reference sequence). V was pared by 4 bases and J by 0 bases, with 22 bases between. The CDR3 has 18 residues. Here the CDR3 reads CASSSNPYEATTSYEQYF. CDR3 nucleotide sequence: TGTGCCAGCAGCTCGAACCCTTACGAGGCGACTACCTCCTACGAGCAGTACTTC.

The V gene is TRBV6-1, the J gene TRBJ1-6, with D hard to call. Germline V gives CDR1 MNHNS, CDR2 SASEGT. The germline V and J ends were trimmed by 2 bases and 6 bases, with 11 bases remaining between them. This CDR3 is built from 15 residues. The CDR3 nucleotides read TGTGCCAGCAGTGAATTGCGGAGATCTAATTCACCCCTCCACTTT. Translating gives CASSELRRSNSPLHF.

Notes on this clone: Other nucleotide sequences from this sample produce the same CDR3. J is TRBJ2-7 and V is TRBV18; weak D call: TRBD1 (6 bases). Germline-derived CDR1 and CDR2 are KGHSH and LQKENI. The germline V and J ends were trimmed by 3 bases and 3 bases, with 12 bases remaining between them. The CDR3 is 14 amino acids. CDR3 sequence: CASSPNTGSYEQYF. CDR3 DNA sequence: TGTGCCAGCTCACCGAATACAGGGAGCTACGAGCAGTACTTC.

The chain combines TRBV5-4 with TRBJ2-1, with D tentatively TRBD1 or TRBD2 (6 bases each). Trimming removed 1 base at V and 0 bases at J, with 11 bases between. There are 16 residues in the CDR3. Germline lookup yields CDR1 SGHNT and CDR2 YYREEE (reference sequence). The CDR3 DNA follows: TGTGCCAGCAGCTTGTATGGGGGGCTCTCCTACAATGAGCAGTTCTTC. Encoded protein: CASSLYGGLSYNEQFF. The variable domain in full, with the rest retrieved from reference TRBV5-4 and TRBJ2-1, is ETGVTQSPTHLIKTRGQQVTLRCSSQSGHNTVSWYQQALGQGPQFIFQYYREEENGRGNFPPRFSGLQFPNYSSELNVNALELDDSALYLCASSLYGGLSYNEQFFGPGTRLTVL.

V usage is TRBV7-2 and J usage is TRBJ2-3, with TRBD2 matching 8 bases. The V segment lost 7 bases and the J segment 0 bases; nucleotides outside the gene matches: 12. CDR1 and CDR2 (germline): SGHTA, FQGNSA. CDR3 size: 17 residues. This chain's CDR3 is CASNLGALAASTDTQYF. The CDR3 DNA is TGTGCCAGCAACCTAGGGGCACTAGCGGCTAGCACAGATACGCAGTATTTT.

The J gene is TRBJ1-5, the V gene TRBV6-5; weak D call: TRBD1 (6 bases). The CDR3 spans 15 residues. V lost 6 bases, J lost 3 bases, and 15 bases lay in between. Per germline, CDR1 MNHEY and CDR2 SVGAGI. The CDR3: CASSSYRESNQPQHF. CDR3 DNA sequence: TGTGCCAGCAGCTCCTACAGGGAATCCAATCAGCCCCAGCATTTT.

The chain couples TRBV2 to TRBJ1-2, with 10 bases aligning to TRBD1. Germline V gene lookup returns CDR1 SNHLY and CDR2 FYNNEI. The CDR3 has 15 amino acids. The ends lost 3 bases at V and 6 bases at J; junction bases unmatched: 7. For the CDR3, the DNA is TGTGCCAGCAGTGAGAGGGACAGGGGCCACCATGGCTACACCTTC. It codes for CASSERDRGHHGYTF. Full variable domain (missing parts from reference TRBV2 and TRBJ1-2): EPEVTQTPSHQVTQMGQEVILRCVPISNHLYFYWYRQILGQKVEFLVSFYNNEISEKSEIFDDQFSVERPDGSNFTLKIRSTKLEDSAMYFCASSERDRGHHGYTFGSGTRLTVV.

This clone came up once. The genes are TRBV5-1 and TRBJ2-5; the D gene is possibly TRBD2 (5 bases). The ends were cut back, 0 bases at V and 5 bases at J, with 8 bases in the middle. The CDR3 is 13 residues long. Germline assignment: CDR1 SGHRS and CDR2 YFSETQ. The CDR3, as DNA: TGCGCCAGCAGCTTGGACGGGGTGGAGACCCAGTACTTC. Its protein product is CASSLDGVETQYF.

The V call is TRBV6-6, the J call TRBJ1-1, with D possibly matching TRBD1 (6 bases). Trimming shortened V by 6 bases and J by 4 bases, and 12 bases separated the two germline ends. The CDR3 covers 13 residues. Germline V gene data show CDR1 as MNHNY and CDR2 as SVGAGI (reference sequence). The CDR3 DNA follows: TGTGCCAGCAGGGCGACAGGCTCCACTGAAGCTTTCTTT. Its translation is CASRATGSTEAFF.